This T cell receptor beta chain was found in a study of CD8 T cells in Susac syndrome (dated by TCRdb to the late 2010s). With regard to the full study: Whether CD8+ T cell activation and differentiation in Susac syndrome was antigen driven was tested using repertoire sequencing. The study compared CD8+ T cell repertoire clonality among about a dozen healthy donors, 14 Susac syndrome patients and some 16 multiple sclerosis patients.

Peripheral blood CD8+ and CD4+ T cells from healthy donors, Susac syndrome patients and multiple sclerosis patients were profiled by high-throughput TCR beta sequencing. Multiple sclerosis controls were treatment-naive patients with stable or active relapsing-remitting disease fulfilling revised McDonald criteria. Bulk CD8+ and CD4+ T cells were purified by magnetic negative isolation, while CD8+ TEMRA cells were enriched using FACS. Blood was drawn into EDTA tubes, processed within 24 hours, and PBMCs were isolated by density gradient centrifugation. PBMCs intended for TCR sequencing were cryopreserved in liquid nitrogen and thawed later in a water bath at 37 degrees C. Purity of sorted or isolated CD4+, CD8+ and CD8+ TEMRA cells was at least 90%. Broad study findings and their caveats: The study acknowledged that relatively few individuals were included in the TCR sequencing and HLA analysis.

RNA was extracted using the RNeasy kit, and about 0.45 to 1 ug of the RNA was reverse transcribed with random hexamers. The immunoSEQ multiplex PCR assay, which covers 54 Vbeta and 13 Jbeta segments, was used to amplify TCR beta CDR3 regions. PCR amplification bias was corrected by using a synthetic template baseline for primer optimization and computational correction. As for how the authors treated the data: Reads were annotated to V, D and J genes according to IMGT and were analyzed with immunoSEQ Analyzer, with only productive sequences retained. To calculate clonality, Shannon entropy was normalized by log2 of the number of productive unique sequences and then subtracted from one. For each patient and control, public and private clones were evaluated within the 100 most prevalent clones. Susac-specific clones were defined as absent from healthy and MS cohorts, roughly 1,100 published viral clones and other ImmuneACCESS disease sequences. Using fastp trimming at Q25 and MiXCR clonotype assembly, TCRdb reanalyzed the public sequencing data and kept in-frame beta chains. Entries that share a CDR3 protein sequence are merged under the most common genes and DNA. The V and J calls follow TCRdb's processing rather than the paper's. Across this sample there are around 270,000 distinct CDR3 sequences, with 70% to 90% seen only once. The top ten clones comprise 0.18% of the sample.

From cysteine to phenylalanine, the CDR3 is 14 amino acids long. The DNA shown is the 42-base CDR3, in frame from base 1. The germline V gene (reference sequence) specifies SEHNR as CDR1 and FQNEAQ as CDR2. V is shortened by 1 base, J by 7 bases, and the region joining them spans 11 bases. Turning to this clonotype: Its antigen is still unknown. The record has no base qualities; no much larger clone is one base away.

Material for sequencing was CD8+ T cells from PBMCs. Recombination joined TRBV7-9 with TRBJ2-1; a weak D assignment points to TRBD1 (5 bases agree). The TCR comes from a human donor with multiple sclerosis. The CDR3 region has the sequence CASSLGGLGNEQFF. The DNA sequence is TGTGCCAGCAGCTTAGGGGGCCTCGGGAATGAGCAGTTCTTC.